This T cell receptor (beta chain) was obtained from a study of cytomegalovirus exposure and HLA in healthy donors (dated 2017 in TCRdb). Regarding the research as a whole: An earlier analysis of roughly 570 of the donors reported 276 Gb of sequence data and 117 million unique TCR beta sequences obtained from around 180 million T cells. About 280 gigabases of sequencing data and around 90 million unique TCR sequences made up an early release that covered approximately 620 HLA-typed donors. Of the roughly 400 genotyped donors, roughly 76% were placed in the genetic ancestry cluster associated with self-reported Caucasian donors. The study was designed to test whether signatures of past pathogen exposure could be identified by cataloging public T cell receptors. Using immunosequencing, the study profiled T cell repertoires from about 620 subjects and related those repertoires to cytomegalovirus serostatus. A separate validation cohort of approximately 120 different subjects was used in addition to the approximately 610-subject first cohort. To predict cytomegalovirus infection status, the study brought together high-throughput TCR immunosequencing, statistical association of individual TCRs with disease status, and machine learning. In a later analysis, previously published TCR beta repertoires from hundreds of donors were re-analyzed and high-resolution HLA genotyping was added so that TCR occurrence patterns could be studied. Rather than using new phenotypic data, the later analysis identified candidate immune exposures from TCR beta sequences and from how often those sequences occurred across donors. To decide whether each TCR beta V gene segment behaved as functional or pseudogenic, an earlier analysis of some 540 of the donors relied on high-throughput TCR beta sequencing. Donor age, sex, ethnicity and CMV serostatus were collected together with the repertoire data. Genome-wide SNP genotypes for about 65% of the roughly 700 donors were used in a later genetic analysis, which treated that subset as a discovery cohort. Every discovery cohort repertoire had been produced on one sequencing platform. Both class I and class II loci were covered by HLA typing, at four-digit resolution. Typing coverage differed by locus: A, B, C, DRB1 and DQB1 were typed in roughly 620-630 donors, DQA1 in roughly 510, DPA1 in some 600, and DPB1 in 472. Five DR-DQ haplotypes were treated as single units for association and clustering because of strong linkage in the cohort. On average, over 200,000 unique TCR beta nucleotide sequences were sequenced per donor among about 400 genotyped donors of the cohort, with about 19% of those sequences being non-productive.

In total, around 600 healthy bone marrow donors made up the cohort. Cohort members were all nominally healthy when sampled, although unrecorded immune exposures were likely present. The donor was CMV seropositive and belonged to the group of over 250 seropositive cohort members. Every donor gave a peripheral blood sample, and the peripheral blood mononuclear cells from that sample were used for TCR beta sequencing. Genomic DNA was extracted from the blood cell samples with the Qiagen DNeasy Blood Extraction Kit. Results and caveats for the whole study, not just this receptor: In a later genetic analysis, a missense DCLRE1C variant was associated with V-gene and J-gene trimming of TCR beta chains, and the association was replicated in an independent cohort. A later analysis associated about 18,000 TCR beta sequences with specific HLA alleles at a false discovery rate of 0.05. In a later analysis, HLA-associated TCR beta chains showed more clonal expansion and lower generation probabilities than non-associated chains that were equally common. According to a later analysis, TCR association rates differed among HLA loci, with DRB1 alleles showing the most associated TCRs and HLA-C alleles showing the fewest. When HLA alleles, especially DR and DQ, strongly co-occurred, TCR associations were difficult to assign to individual alleles. The sequencing pipeline was judged likely to have produced a cluster of highly shared sequence variants as a technical artifact. The classifier was reported to diagnose cytomegalovirus status with high specificity and sensitivity in both the original cohort and the validation cohort. A few of the identified cytomegalovirus-associated TCR beta chains were confirmed in vitro to be specific for cytomegalovirus antigens. Linkage disequilibrium might explain the correlated functional status among segregating V segments, but an unknown experimental factor could not be excluded. Presence/absence analyses assumed roughly uniform sequencing depth across donors, an assumption that may not hold. Because some donors lacked HLA typing at each locus, the association tests relied only on the typed subset. In this cohort, only TCR beta chains were sequenced, and detectable features were limited by the absence of alpha or paired-chain data. While some public TCRs were present in many individuals, most TCR sequences turned up only very rarely across donors. In a later analysis, several top co-occurrence clusters were reported to appear linked to parvovirus B19, influenza, CMV and Epstein-Barr virus. In the study, about 150 TCR beta chains were listed as associated with cytomegalovirus. A further reported finding was that TCR beta sequences accurately predicted the HLA-A and HLA-B alleles for most subjects in the first cohort. The earlier analysis of 587 of the donors excluded fewer than 20 rarely observed V segments, including chromosome 9 orphons, because counts were too low. The 87-base-pair reads could not distinguish some IMGT-functional V segments, including TRBV6-2 and TRBV6-3, so those segments were excluded. Broadly in line with IMGT annotations, most TCR beta V segments showed up in productive rearrangements about 87% or about 30% of the time in an earlier analysis of several hundred of the donors. For the cohort, immune exposure information was limited to CMV serostatus. In a later analysis, most CMV-associated TCR beta chains were found to appear HLA-restricted, with HLA associations seemingly driven largely by CMV exposure. It was suggested by the authors that the approach could potentially be generalized to other disease states and immunological phenotypes. In a later genetic analysis, fewer N-insertions in productive TCRs were reported among donors in an Asian-associated ancestry cluster than the roughly 640-donor mean.

The library was generated by the immunoSEQ multiplex PCR assay. The multiplex PCR relied on a mix of 60 forward primers for TCR Vbeta segments and 13 reverse primers for TCR Jbeta segments. The CDR3 region of rearranged TCR beta genes was amplified from genomic DNA by a multiplex PCR assay. Amplified TCR beta libraries were sequenced as 87-base-pair reads on the Illumina HiSeq System. As for the original processing: A later analysis tallied roughly 76 million unique TCR beta chains across the 666 repertoires, and about 12 million of those chains were shared by two or more donors. A nearest-neighbor algorithm error-corrected the raw reads and collapsed the reads into unique sequences, merging closely related sequences to remove PCR and sequencing errors. To assign V, D and J gene segments, CDR3 sequences were aligned to IMGT reference sequences. Each retained sequence needed at least a six-nucleotide match to both a V gene segment and a J gene segment. Rearrangements were classified as productive when the CDR3 lacked stop codons and remained in frame with V and J, and all other rearrangements were classified as non-productive. CDR3 was defined according to IMGT convention as the region running from the second conserved V-encoded cysteine to the conserved J-encoded phenylalanine. The earlier analysis of 500 to 650 of the donors excluded any sequence lacking an unambiguous match to a single V gene segment. In an earlier analysis of 587 of the donors, a V segment was called functional when productive rearrangements were above 56.7%, and segregating when the standard deviation between donors exceeded 5%. A statistical classification framework was built to diagnose cytomegalovirus status from the catalog of TCR beta chain sequences. In a later analysis, V and J genes were assigned by comparing TCR nucleotide sequences against IMGT/GENE-DB human TR gene sequences. In a later analysis, CDR3 sequences and most-parsimonious VDJ recombination scenarios were assigned using the TCRdist pipeline. A later analysis defined each TCR beta chain by its CDR3 amino acid sequence plus V-gene family, and excluded reads lacking a unique V-gene family. A later analysis removed several hundred highly shared, low-generation-probability nucleotide sequences to deal with suspected cross-contamination and a sequencing artifact. A later analysis calculated a clonal expansion index for each public chain from normalized within-repertoire ranks of inferred template counts. Generation probabilities in a later analysis came from a VDJ recombination model fitted to out-of-frame rearrangements, and those results were checked against IGoR. In a later analysis, TCR-TCR, TCR-HLA and TCR-CMV co-occurrence was scored with hypergeometric tests, and a repertoire-size bias correction was applied to TCR pairs. In a later analysis, false discovery rates were estimated by permuting HLA or CMV assignments 20 times. A later analysis grouped co-occurring TCRs with DBSCAN, adding TCRdist sequence similarity when clustering within HLA-allele-positive subsets. Repertoires with fewer than 30,000 or more than 120,000 public chains were left out of co-occurrence clustering, as were several repertoires with anomalous nucleotide sharing. The table was pulled from immuneACCESS by TCRdb, which kept in-frame rearrangements only. Such tables lose some clones; where checked, under half of the loss comes from unresolved V genes, and the rest has no known cause. V, J and clone size were drawn from that table, and D and trimming were deduced from the DNA. The sample profile shows about 160,000 clones; roughly 80% of them were found once. The ten largest account for about 7.7% of the sample.

V is cut by 0 bases and J by 7 bases, and the space between the germline ends is 10 bases. Taken from cysteine to phenylalanine, the CDR3 has 14 residues. The entry retains the CDR3 DNA only, 42 bases that are in frame from base 1. In the germline V gene, CDR1 corresponds to KGHSH and CDR2 to LQKENI. In the case of this clone: Which antigen it targets is not known. Base qualities were left out, and no much larger clone turns up one base away.

Sequencing used PBMCs. This receptor chain uses TRBV18 and TRBJ2-4, with TRBD1 perhaps the D gene, on 6 matching bases. This receptor was identified in a woman under 40 in good health and CMV-seropositive. The DNA reads as follows: TGTGCCAGCTCACCACCAGGGGGTGGGAACATTCAGTACTTC. It codes for CASSPPGGGNIQYF. The full variable domain, completed from the reference TRBV18 and TRBJ2-4 proteins outside the CDR3, reads NAGVMQNPRHLVRRRGQEARLRCSPMKGHSHVYWYRQLPEEGLKFMVYLQKENIIDESGMPKERFSAEFPKEGPSILRIQQVVRGDSAAYFCASSPPGGGNIQYFGAGTRLSVL.